These 20 T cell receptor beta chains share one sample of origin, sequenced in a study of T cell responses to AZD1222 COVID-19 vaccine. Sequenced by immunoSEQ multiplex PCR; TCRdb stores in-frame clones only, minus some. The sample yields approximately 140,000 clones, 80% to 95% seen once. Here the sequenced sample was peripheral blood, taken on day 0 of AZD1222 vaccination. These receptors all come from an adult in good health.

The gene calls are TRBV6-5 and TRBJ1-2; 10 nucleotides agree with TRBD1. The CDR3 length is 13 residues. With V trimmed by 6 bases and J by 6 bases, 4 bases remained unmatched. Germline V gene sequence: CDR1 MNHEY, CDR2 SVGAGI. In nucleotides, the CDR3 is TGTGCCAGCAGCCCGGACAGGGGGGATGGCTACACCTTC. Translating it yields CASSPDRGDGYTF.

In its sample, this clone was seen a few times. This sequence joins TRBV12-5 and TRBJ1-1, with TRBD1 identical over 7 bases. This CDR3 has 17 amino acids. Germline V gene lookup returns CDR1 LGHNT and CDR2 FRNRAP. V lost 6 bases and J lost 4; bases outside the gene matches: 17. The CDR3 spells CASGPTGRLPLFTEAFF. The CDR3 region has the DNA TGTGCTAGTGGCCCGACAGGGCGACTCCCCCTGTTCACTGAAGCTTTCTTT.

The chain has TRBV2 and TRBJ2-7, with D hard to call. V lost 9 bases, J lost 3 bases, and 18 bases lay in between. Germline V gives CDR1 SNHLY, CDR2 FYNNEI. This CDR3 region has 14 residues. CDR3 coding DNA: TGTGCCAGAAGCACTATAAGACACCTCTACGAGCAGTACTTC. Translated, it gives CARSTIRHLYEQYF.

This chain links TRBV12-3 or TRBV12-4 with TRBJ1-2; 8 bases are a match to TRBD1. Trimming took 7 bases from V and 8 from J; bases not matched to a gene: 6. The CDR3 totals 12 residues. This CDR3 reads CASNNRGKGYTF. DNA for the CDR3: TGTGCCAGCAACAACAGGGGGAAGGGCTACACCTTC.

The gene calls are TRBV6-5 and TRBJ2-3, with 8 bases matching TRBD2. The germline CDR1 and CDR2 sequences are MNHEY and SVGAGI. V shed 6 bases and J 3 bases; nucleotides not matched to a gene: 8. CDR3 length: 15 amino acids. CDR3 in DNA: TGTGCCAGCAGGGATCCGGGACTAGGTACAGATACGCAGTATTTT. The encoded protein is CASRDPGLGTDTQYF.

This sequence joins TRBV5-6 and TRBJ2-1; D tentatively fits TRBD1 or TRBD2 (5 bases each). V dropped 4 bases and J dropped 5 bases, with 25 bases sitting between them. Germline CDR1 is SGHDT and CDR2 is YYEEEE. The CDR3 runs 18 residues. CDR3 region: CASSEYLPGRANNNEQFF. CDR3 coding DNA: TGTGCCAGCAGCGAATACCTTCCGGGACGGGCAAATAACAATGAGCAGTTCTTC.

The chain employs TRBV28 and TRBJ2-1, with 12 bases matching TRBD2. The CDR3 extends over 16 amino acids. V gave up 3 bases and J gave up 4 bases; unmatched junction bases: 4. Germline V gene data show CDR1 as MDHEN and CDR2 as SYDVKM. CDR3 sequence reads: CASSFPGLAGYNEQFF. The DNA of the CDR3 is TGTGCCAGCAGTTTCCCGGGACTAGCGGGTTACAATGAGCAGTTCTTC. The full variable domain, completed using reference TRBV28 and TRBJ2-1, is DVKVTQSSRYLVKRTGEKVFLECVQDMDHENMFWYRQDPGLGLRLIYFSYDVKMKEKGDIPEGYSVSREKKERFSLILESASTNQTSMYLCASSFPGLAGYNEQFFGPGTRLTVL.

CDR3 residues: CASSYRGLGNEQFF. For the CDR3, the DNA is TGTGCCAGTAGTTACAGGGGGCTGGGGAATGAGCAGTTCTTC. V gene TRBV19 combines with J gene TRBJ2-1; TRBD1 aligns across 9 bases. With V trimmed by 5 bases and J by 7 bases, 6 bases remained unmatched. This CDR3 contains 14 residues. The germline V gene encodes CDR1 LNHDA and CDR2 SQIVND (reference sequence).

This clone is deemed large. V and J are TRBV2 and TRBJ1-1; D ambiguous. Deletions cut 5 bases from V and 8 bases from J, with 9 bases between. The CDR3 has 11 residues. CDR1 SNHLY and CDR2 FYNNEI come from the germline V gene. This CDR3 is CASSNGFEAFF. The CDR3 region has the DNA TGTGCCAGCAGTAATGGGTTCGAAGCTTTCTTT. Full variable domain (missing parts from reference TRBV2 and TRBJ1-1): EPEVTQTPSHQVTQMGQEVILRCVPISNHLYFYWYRQILGQKVEFLVSFYNNEISEKSEIFDDQFSVERPDGSNFTLKIRSTKLEDSAMYFCASSNGFEAFFGQGTRLTVV.

This rearrangement joins TRBV13 to TRBJ2-1; 7 bases match TRBD2. Trimming took 4 bases from V and 0 from J; bases not matched to a gene: 9. This CDR3 has 17 amino acids. Germline V gene lookup returns CDR1 PRHDT and CDR2 FYEKMQ (reference sequence). Here the CDR3 reads CASSSHSGYSSYNEQFF. In DNA form, the CDR3 reads TGTGCCAGCAGCTCTCATAGCGGGTACTCCTCCTACAATGAGCAGTTCTTC.

The chain combines TRBV28 with TRBJ1-2, with D possibly matching TRBD1 (5 bases). V gave up 6 bases and J gave up 0 bases, with 20 bases separating them. CDR1 is MDHEN and CDR2 is SYDVKM in the germline V gene. The CDR3 contains 17 residues. The CDR3 is CASRAVGRLNSNYGYTF. The CDR3 DNA sequence: TGTGCCAGCAGGGCCGTGGGACGTCTAAATTCTAACTATGGCTACACCTTC.

This chain uses TRBV7-2 with TRBJ2-7; 7 nucleotides match TRBD1. Looked up from germline, CDR1 is SGHTA and CDR2 is FQGNSA. CDR3 length: 15 amino acids. Unmatched junction bases numbered 6, after V lost 1 base and J lost 3 bases. This chain's CDR3 is CASSLGWGQYYEQYF. The CDR3 DNA is TGTGCCAGCAGCTTAGGTTGGGGACAGTACTACGAGCAGTACTTC.

V and J are TRBV6-2 or TRBV6-3 and TRBJ2-5, with TRBD2 as a possible D gene (7 bases). The germline gives CDR1 MNHEY, CDR2 SVGEGT. The CDR3 is made up of 14 amino acids. Deletions cut 0 bases from V and 5 bases from J, with 10 bases between. The chain's CDR3 is CASSYSAGAETQYF. CDR3 bases: TGTGCCAGCAGTTACTCGGCGGGGGCCGAGACCCAGTACTTC.

V is TRBV7-6 and J is TRBJ1-5; TRBD1 might be the D (6 bases). Trimming took 2 bases from V and 6 from J, leaving 20 bases between them. Germline assignment: CDR1 SGHVS and CDR2 FNYEAQ. There are 17 residues in the CDR3. The DNA of the CDR3 is TGTGCCAGCAGCTTATCCAGGGGTCTGGATGGAAGTCAGCCCCAGCATTTT. It translates to CASSLSRGLDGSQPQHF.

V and J are TRBV5-1 and TRBJ1-6, with D perhaps TRBD1 (5 bases). V gave up 4 bases and J gave up 6 bases, with 14 bases separating them. The CDR3 has 15 amino acids. CDR1 SGHRS and CDR2 YFSETQ come from the germline V gene. The CDR3 spells CASSQEGPFNSPLHF. The CDR3 bases are TGCGCCAGCAGCCAAGAGGGGCCCTTTAATTCACCCCTCCACTTT.

The gene calls are TRBV9 and TRBJ2-3; D call uncertain. This CDR3 is 12 amino acids long. From germline, CDR1 is SGDLS and CDR2 YYNGEE. Between the trimmed V and J ends, which lost 0 bases and 4 bases, there was a span of 3 bases. CDR3 coding DNA: TGTGCCAGCAGCGTAGGACCAGATACGCAGTATTTT. Its translation is CASSVGPDTQYF.

The chain recombines TRBV4-3 with TRBJ1-1; 8 positions agree with TRBD1. V was pared by 4 bases and J by 3 bases, with 4 bases of the junction left unmatched. The CDR3 sequence is 14 residues long. CDR1 is LGHNA, CDR2 YSLEER, per germline. CDR3 nucleotide sequence: TGCGCCAGCAGCCGCGACAGGGGATACACTGAAGCTTTCTTT. This encodes CASSRDRGYTEAFF.

This clone occurred a few times. The V call is TRBV3-1 (or the pseudogene TRBV3-2), the J call TRBJ1-1; D uncertain. Germline values: CDR1 LGHDT, CDR2 YNNKEL (reference sequence). V was cut by 1 base and J by 12 bases, with 6 bases left in between. This CDR3 region has 10 residues. The CDR3 nucleotides are TGTGCCAGCAGCCAAGGCATTACTTTCTTT. The encoded protein is CASSQGITFF.

J is TRBJ1-2 and V is TRBV5-1; tentatively, D is TRBD1 (5 bases). The CDR3 has 13 amino acids. Trimming removed 1 base at V and 6 bases at J, with 10 bases between. The germline V gene has CDR1 SGHRS and CDR2 YFSETQ. CDR3 amino acids: CASSLQGRDGYTF. The DNA of the CDR3 is TGCGCCAGCAGCTTGCAGGGAAGGGATGGCTACACCTTC.

The J gene is TRBJ1-4, the V gene TRBV25-1, with TRBD1 as a possible D gene (5 bases). Trimming removed 8 bases at V and 3 bases at J, with 13 bases between. The CDR3 is 14 amino acids. CDR1 and CDR2 (germline): MGHDK, SYGVNS. The CDR3 is CASGLGGSNEKLFF. The CDR3, as DNA: TGTGCCAGCGGCCTGGGGGGGTCTAATGAAAAACTGTTTTTT.